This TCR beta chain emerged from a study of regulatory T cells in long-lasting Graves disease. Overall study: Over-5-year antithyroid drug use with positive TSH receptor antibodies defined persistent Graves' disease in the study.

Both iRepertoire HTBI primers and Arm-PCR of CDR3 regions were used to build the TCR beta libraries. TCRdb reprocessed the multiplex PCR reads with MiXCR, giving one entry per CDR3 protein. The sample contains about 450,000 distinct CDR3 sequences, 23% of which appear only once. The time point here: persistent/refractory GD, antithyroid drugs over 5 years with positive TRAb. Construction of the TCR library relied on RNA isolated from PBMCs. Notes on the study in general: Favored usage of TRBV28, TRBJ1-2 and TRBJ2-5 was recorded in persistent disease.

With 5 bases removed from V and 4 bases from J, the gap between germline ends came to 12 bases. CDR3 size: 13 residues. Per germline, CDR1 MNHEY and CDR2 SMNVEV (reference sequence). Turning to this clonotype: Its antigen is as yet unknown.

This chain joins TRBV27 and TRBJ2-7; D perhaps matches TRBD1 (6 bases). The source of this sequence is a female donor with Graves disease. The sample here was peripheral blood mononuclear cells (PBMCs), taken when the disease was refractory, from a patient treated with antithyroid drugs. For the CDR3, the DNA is TGTGCCAGCAGTACAGGGTTTGGGTACGAGCAGTACTTC. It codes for CASSTGFGYEQYF.